Below, one T cell receptor beta chain is given with its context. The data are from a study of breast tumors, draining lymph nodes, adjacent tissues. Each CDR3 protein gets one entry after TCRdb re-called the multiplex PCR reads with MiXCR. The sample has around 66,000 distinct CDR3 sequences; around 43% are singletons. The CDR3 has 16 residues. With V trimmed by 3 bases and J by 4 bases, 6 bases remained unmatched. Germline V gene lookup returns CDR1 LNHNV and CDR2 YYDKDF (reference sequence). The source material was breast tumor tissue. This chain joins TRBV15 and TRBJ2-3; TRBD2 agrees at 11 bases. This receptor was identified in a female donor with breast cancer. Some clones in this sample may be carry-over from other donors' samples. The DNA for the CDR3 is TGTGCCACCAGCAGTAGCGGGGGGGCGGGTGCAGATACGCAGTATTTT. This translates into CATSSSGGAGADTQYF.